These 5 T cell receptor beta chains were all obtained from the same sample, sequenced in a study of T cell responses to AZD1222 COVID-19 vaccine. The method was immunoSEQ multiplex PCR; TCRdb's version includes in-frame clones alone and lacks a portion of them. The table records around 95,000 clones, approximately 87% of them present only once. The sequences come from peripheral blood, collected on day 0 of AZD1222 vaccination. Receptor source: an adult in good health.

The CDR3 DNA sequence: TGTGCCAGCAGCCAAGATCGTAGAGGGATGACTGAAGCTTTCTTT. Its protein product is CASSQDRRGMTEAFF. This sequence joins TRBV3-1 (or the pseudogene TRBV3-2) and TRBJ1-1; D unresolved. The CDR3 length is 15 residues. The germline CDR1 and CDR2 sequences are LGHDT and YNNKEL (reference sequence). V was shortened by 0 bases and J by 5 bases, with 13 bases between the two germline ends.

CDR3 residues: CASSPRQSDGYTF. The CDR3 region has the DNA TGTGCCAGCAGCCCTAGACAGTCCGATGGCTACACCTTC. This chain joins TRBV6-2 or TRBV6-3 and TRBJ1-2; a possible D gene is TRBD1 (5 bases). V was pared by 6 bases and J by 6 bases, with 14 bases between. The CDR3 contains 13 residues. Germline lookup yields CDR1 MNHEY and CDR2 SVGEGT.

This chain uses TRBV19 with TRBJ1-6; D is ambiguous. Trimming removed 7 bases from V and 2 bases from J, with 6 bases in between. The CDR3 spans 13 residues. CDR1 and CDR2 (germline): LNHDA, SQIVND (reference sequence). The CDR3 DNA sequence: TGTGCCAGTAAATCTGCCTATAATTCACCCCTCCACTTT. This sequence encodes CASKSAYNSPLHF.

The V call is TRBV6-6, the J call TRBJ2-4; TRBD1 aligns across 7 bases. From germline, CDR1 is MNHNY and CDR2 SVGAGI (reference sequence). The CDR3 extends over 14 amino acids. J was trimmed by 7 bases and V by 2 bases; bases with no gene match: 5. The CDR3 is CASSYEGAANIQYF. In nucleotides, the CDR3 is TGTGCCAGCAGTTACGAGGGGGCGGCTAACATTCAGTACTTC.

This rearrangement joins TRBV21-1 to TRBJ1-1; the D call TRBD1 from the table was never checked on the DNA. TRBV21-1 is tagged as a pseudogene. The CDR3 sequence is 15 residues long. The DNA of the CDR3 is TGTGCCAGCAGCAACATGACAGGGTTGAACACTGAAGCTTTCTTT. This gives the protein CASSNMTGLNTEAFF.